A selection of T cell receptor beta chains follows, all from one sample in a study of blood T cells in healthy people across ages. TCRdb re-called the 5' RACE reads with MiXCR, one entry per CDR3 protein. The data show fewer than 750,000 distinct CDR3 sequences, more than 45% seen once. Sequenced material: blood. These receptors all stem from a man older than 75 in good health. Each CDR3 is given with its conserved first and last residue. A D gene is named only where the DNA matches it firmly. Some rows have no size entry. The others give once, few or many, or a class for an expanded clone.

v_call: TRBV24-1
j_call: TRBJ2-3
d_call: TRBD2
clone_size: few
cdr3_nt: TGTGCCACCAGTGATTACAAGCGGGAGTTCACAGATACGCAGTATTTT
cdr3_aa: CATSDYKREFTDTQYF

v_call: TRBV20-1
j_call: TRBJ2-1
d_call: TRBD2
clone_size: NA
cdr3_nt: TGCAGTGCAACGACTAGCGGGGGATACAATGAGCAGTTCTTC
cdr3_aa: CSATTSGGYNEQFF

v_call: TRBV25-1
j_call: TRBJ2-5
d_call: NA
clone_size: NA
cdr3_nt: TGTGCCAGCAGTTTCGACAGGTCGCTAGGGACCCAGTACTTC
cdr3_aa: CASSFDRSLGTQYF

v_call: TRBV11-2
j_call: TRBJ2-3
d_call: TRBD1
clone_size: NA
cdr3_nt: TGTGCCAGCAGCCGACAGGGTCCCTCCACGGATACGCAGTATTTT
cdr3_aa: CASSRQGPSTDTQYF

v_call: TRBV29-1
j_call: TRBJ2-7
d_call: NA
clone_size: NA
cdr3_nt: TGCAGCGCCGCGAGGACGGAAGGCTACGAGCAGTACTTC
cdr3_aa: CSAARTEGYEQYF

v_call: TRBV5-1
j_call: TRBJ2-7
d_call: TRBD2
clone_size: NA
cdr3_nt: TGCGCCGGCAGCTCCCAAGCGGGAGGGCCAAGCGGCGAGCAGTACTTC
cdr3_aa: CAGSSQAGGPSGEQYF

v_call: TRBV9
j_call: TRBJ2-5
d_call: NA
clone_size: few
cdr3_nt: TGTGCCAGCAGCGCACAGGGTTGGGAGACCCAGTACTTC
cdr3_aa: CASSAQGWETQYF

v_call: TRBV6-2/TRBV6-3
j_call: TRBJ1-1
d_call: NA
clone_size: NA
cdr3_nt: TGTGCCAGCAGGCCGACAGGTGGGACTGAAGCTTTCTTT
cdr3_aa: CASRPTGGTEAFF

v_call: TRBV11-3
j_call: TRBJ2-1
d_call: TRBD1
clone_size: NA
cdr3_nt: TGTGCCAGCAGCTTAGGCCGGGACAGGTTTCGCAATGAGCAGTTCTTC
cdr3_aa: CASSLGRDRFRNEQFF

v_call: TRBV29-1
j_call: TRBJ2-7
d_call: NA
clone_size: once
cdr3_nt: TGCAGCCCCCTGGGGAGGCAGTACTTC
cdr3_aa: CSPLGRQYF

v_call: TRBV7-2
j_call: TRBJ1-4
d_call: TRBD1
clone_size: few
cdr3_nt: TGTGCCAGCAGCCCGGACAGGGGGCGAGCAACTAATGAAAAACTGTTTTTT
cdr3_aa: CASSPDRGRATNEKLFF

v_call: TRBV19
j_call: TRBJ2-3
d_call: NA
clone_size: NA
cdr3_nt: TGTGCCAGCCGACTAGTAGGCACAGATACGCAGTATTTT
cdr3_aa: CASRLVGTDTQYF

v_call: TRBV6-6
j_call: TRBJ2-1
d_call: NA
clone_size: many
cdr3_nt: TGTGCCAGCAGTTACACCGAGAACCCGGGGGAGCAGTTCTTC
cdr3_aa: CASSYTENPGEQFF

v_call: TRBV9
j_call: TRBJ2-5
d_call: TRBD2
clone_size: few
cdr3_nt: TGTGCCAGCAGCACCGGGACTAGCGGGATAGGAGCGAAGACCCAGTACTTC
cdr3_aa: CASSTGTSGIGAKTQYF

v_call: TRBV20-1
j_call: TRBJ2-1
d_call: NA
clone_size: NA
cdr3_nt: TGCAGTGTAAGAGAGGGGGGCTCCTACAATGAGCAGTTCTTC
cdr3_aa: CSVREGGSYNEQFF

v_call: TRBV10-3
j_call: TRBJ2-7
d_call: NA
clone_size: few
cdr3_nt: TGTGCCATCGGATCCGGGGGCCGCGAGCAGTACTTC
cdr3_aa: CAIGSGGREQYF

v_call: TRBV4-1
j_call: TRBJ2-3
d_call: TRBD1
clone_size: NA
cdr3_nt: TGCGCCAGCAGCCATGAAGGGACAGGGGGCGGTACGCAGTATTTT
cdr3_aa: CASSHEGTGGGTQYF

v_call: TRBV12-3/TRBV12-4
j_call: TRBJ1-2
d_call: TRBD1
clone_size: NA
cdr3_nt: TGTGCCAGCAGCCTCCCGGCGCTCGGCAGGGACAGTCGAGGCTACACCTTC
cdr3_aa: CASSLPALGRDSRGYTF

v_call: TRBV5-1
j_call: TRBJ2-7
d_call: NA
clone_size: NA
cdr3_nt: TGCGCCAGCAGCTTACATCTCGGAAACGAGCAGTACTTC
cdr3_aa: CASSLHLGNEQYF

v_call: TRBV6-6
j_call: TRBJ2-1
d_call: NA
clone_size: NA
cdr3_nt: TGTGCCAGCAAAGAGGTCAATGAGCAGTTCTTC
cdr3_aa: CASKEVNEQFF

v_call: TRBV5-6
j_call: TRBJ1-1
d_call: NA
clone_size: NA
cdr3_nt: TGTGCCAGCAGCGAACCCGGGACCGGCGGCGCTTTCTTT
cdr3_aa: CASSEPGTGGAFF

v_call: TRBV20-1
j_call: TRBJ2-1
d_call: NA
clone_size: NA
cdr3_nt: TGCAGTGCTAGCTCTCCAAAGCAGTTCTTC
cdr3_aa: CSASSPKQFF

v_call: TRBV7-2
j_call: TRBJ2-7
d_call: TRBD1
clone_size: few
cdr3_nt: TGTGCCAGCAGCTTAGCGAGGACAGGATCTTCCTACGAGCAGTACTTC
cdr3_aa: CASSLARTGSSYEQYF

v_call: TRBV4-3
j_call: TRBJ1-1
d_call: NA
clone_size: few
cdr3_nt: TGCGCCAGCAGCCAAGAACAGGGACTGCTCACTGAAGCTTTCTTT
cdr3_aa: CASSQEQGLLTEAFF

v_call: TRBV20-1
j_call: TRBJ2-3
d_call: TRBD2
clone_size: NA
cdr3_nt: TGCAGTGCTAGACCCCAAACTAGCGGGAGGGATACGCAGTATTTT
cdr3_aa: CSARPQTSGRDTQYF

v_call: TRBV7-9
j_call: TRBJ1-2
d_call: TRBD1
clone_size: NA
cdr3_nt: TGTGCCAGCAGCCCAGGCCGGGACAGAGACTACACCTTC
cdr3_aa: CASSPGRDRDYTF

v_call: TRBV3-1
j_call: TRBJ1-6
d_call: NA
clone_size: many
cdr3_nt: TGTGCCAGCAGCCGGGGGTCAACCCTCCACTTT
cdr3_aa: CASSRGSTLHF

v_call: TRBV28
j_call: TRBJ1-5
d_call: NA
clone_size: NA
cdr3_nt: TGTGCCAGCAGTTTAATCCCAGGGGCGGTATCGGGTCAGCCCCAGCATTTT
cdr3_aa: CASSLIPGAVSGQPQHF

v_call: TRBV20-1
j_call: TRBJ1-5
d_call: TRBD1
clone_size: NA
cdr3_nt: TGCAGTGCGGGGGACAGGGAGACGAATCAGCCCCAGCATTTT
cdr3_aa: CSAGDRETNQPQHF

v_call: TRBV4-3
j_call: TRBJ2-2
d_call: TRBD2
clone_size: NA
cdr3_nt: TGCGCCAGCAGCCAGGGGACTAGCGGGGGCTCCGCGGAGCTGTTTTTT
cdr3_aa: CASSQGTSGGSAELFF

v_call: TRBV7-2
j_call: TRBJ2-7
d_call: NA
clone_size: NA
cdr3_nt: TGTGCCAGCAGCCTCCAAGGGTTAGGCTACGAGCAGTACTTC
cdr3_aa: CASSLQGLGYEQYF

v_call: TRBV7-2
j_call: TRBJ2-3
d_call: TRBD2
clone_size: NA
cdr3_nt: TGTGCCAGCAGCCTTCCTTTTGGAGCGGGGGCCCGAGATACGCAGTATTTT
cdr3_aa: CASSLPFGAGARDTQYF

v_call: TRBV10-3
j_call: TRBJ1-4
d_call: NA
clone_size: NA
cdr3_nt: TGTGCCATCAGTGAGTCCGGGGACCACCTTAATGAAAAACTGTTTTTT
cdr3_aa: CAISESGDHLNEKLFF

v_call: TRBV5-1
j_call: TRBJ2-7
d_call: TRBD1
clone_size: few
cdr3_nt: TGCGCCAGCAGCTTGGCCTGGACAGGAGCATCCTACGAGCAGTACTTC
cdr3_aa: CASSLAWTGASYEQYF

v_call: TRBV9
j_call: TRBJ1-2
d_call: TRBD1
clone_size: NA
cdr3_nt: TGTGCCAGCAGCGTTTCGGGGACAGGGAACTATGGCTACACCTTC
cdr3_aa: CASSVSGTGNYGYTF

v_call: TRBV20-1
j_call: TRBJ1-6
d_call: TRBD1
clone_size: NA
cdr3_nt: TGCAGTGCTAGAACCGACAGGGGAGGCACACCCCTCCACTTT
cdr3_aa: CSARTDRGGTPLHF

v_call: TRBV6-5
j_call: TRBJ1-2
d_call: TRBD1
clone_size: many
cdr3_nt: TGTGCCAGCAGTTCGACAGGGAGCCGTACTAACTATGGCTACACCTTC
cdr3_aa: CASSSTGSRTNYGYTF

v_call: TRBV6-6
j_call: TRBJ2-2
d_call: NA
clone_size: once
cdr3_nt: TGTGCCAGCAGCGACTCAGGACGACGGGACGGGGAGCTGTTTTTT
cdr3_aa: CASSDSGRRDGELFF

v_call: TRBV24-1
j_call: TRBJ2-3
d_call: NA
clone_size: few
cdr3_nt: TGTGCCACCAGTGACGCAGGAACAGATACGCAGTATTTT
cdr3_aa: CATSDAGTDTQYF

v_call: TRBV7-2
j_call: TRBJ2-5
d_call: NA
clone_size: few
cdr3_nt: TGTGCCAGCAGCCTTTCTCGCGGGGGCCAGGGGACCCAGTACTTC
cdr3_aa: CASSLSRGGQGTQYF

v_call: TRBV7-2
j_call: TRBJ2-5
d_call: NA
clone_size: NA
cdr3_nt: TGTGCCAGCAGCTCGGACATTAGAGAGACCCAGTACTTC
cdr3_aa: CASSSDIRETQYF

v_call: TRBV7-3
j_call: TRBJ2-2
d_call: TRBD2
clone_size: NA
cdr3_nt: TGTGCCAGCAGCTTATCAAGCGCGGGGGGGAGCACCGGGGAGCTGTTTTTT
cdr3_aa: CASSLSSAGGSTGELFF

v_call: TRBV6-6
j_call: TRBJ1-4
d_call: NA
clone_size: many
cdr3_nt: TGTGCCAGCAATACAGGGTTAACTAATGAAAAACTGTTTTTT
cdr3_aa: CASNTGLTNEKLFF

v_call: TRBV5-1
j_call: TRBJ1-4
d_call: TRBD1
clone_size: few
cdr3_nt: TGCGCCAGCAGCGATGACAGGGCGCTTGAAAAACTGTTTTTT
cdr3_aa: CASSDDRALEKLFF

v_call: TRBV28
j_call: TRBJ1-1
d_call: NA
clone_size: few
cdr3_nt: TGTGCCAGCAGCACTCTAAGTGGCACTGAAGCTTTCTTT
cdr3_aa: CASSTLSGTEAFF

v_call: TRBV12-3/TRBV12-4
j_call: TRBJ2-1
d_call: NA
clone_size: NA
cdr3_nt: TGTGCCAGCAGAACAAACAACAATGAGCAGTTCTTC
cdr3_aa: CASRTNNNEQFF

v_call: TRBV7-2
j_call: TRBJ2-3
d_call: TRBD2
clone_size: NA
cdr3_nt: TGTGCCAGCAGCTTTGGGGCGGGGGGGCCAACAGATACGCAGTATTTT
cdr3_aa: CASSFGAGGPTDTQYF